This T cell receptor beta chain was recovered during a study of CXCR3-negative and CXCR3-positive naive CD8 T cells. The wider study: Per-library TRB read counts averaged about 1.5 +/- 0.3 million, adding up to some 150 million in total. Study-level results: Memory CD8+ cells showed much lower diversity, while both naive subsets were comparably high. Comparison of naive subsets found surface CD5 to be comparable, and TCR strength was inferred on the basis of TRB CDR3 properties.

UMI-tagged TRB cDNA libraries were built via 5' RACE. TCRdb reprocessed the 5' RACE reads and keeps a single row for each CDR3 protein, giving no DNA. This listing includes around 41,000 distinct CDR3 sequences. Germline V gives CDR1 SNHLY, CDR2 FYNNEI. The CDR3 extends over 15 amino acids. Of note for this clonotype: Its antigen is as yet unknown.

The sample comprised memory CD8+ T cells from blood. This clonotype originated in a human donor in good health. Some clones in this sample may be carry-over from other donors' samples. This chain joins TRBV2 and TRBJ1-1; TCRdb indicates TRBD1, and absent DNA this call remains unverified. CDR3 sequence: CASSVDTTGGTEAFF.